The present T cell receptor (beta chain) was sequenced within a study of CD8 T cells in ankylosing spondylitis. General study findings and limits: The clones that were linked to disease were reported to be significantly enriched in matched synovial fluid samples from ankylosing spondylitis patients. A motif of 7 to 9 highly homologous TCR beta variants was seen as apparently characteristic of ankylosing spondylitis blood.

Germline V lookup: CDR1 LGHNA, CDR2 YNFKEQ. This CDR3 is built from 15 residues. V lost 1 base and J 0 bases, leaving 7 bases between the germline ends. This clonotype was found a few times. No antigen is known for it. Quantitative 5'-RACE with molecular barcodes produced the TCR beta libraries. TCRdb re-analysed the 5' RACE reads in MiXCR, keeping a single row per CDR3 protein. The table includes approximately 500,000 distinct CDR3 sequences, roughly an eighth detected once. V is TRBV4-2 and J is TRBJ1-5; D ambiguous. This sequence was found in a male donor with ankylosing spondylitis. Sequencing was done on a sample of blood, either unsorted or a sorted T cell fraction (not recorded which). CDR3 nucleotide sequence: TGTGCCAGCAGCCAAGGGGTTTATAGCAATCAGCCCCAGCATTTT. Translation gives CASSQGVYSNQPQHF.